This T cell receptor beta chain was identified during a study of T cells in narcolepsy. Across the whole study: Donors had narcolepsy type 1 or type 2, or were healthy controls. Findings and limits, study-wide: No autoreactive T cell clone sequences appeared in some memory CD4+ repertoires. Autoreactive clonotypes reportedly recurred in blood of same and different patients, not controls.

Clones were sequenced by immunoSEQ multiplex PCR, and TCRdb holds only the in-frame ones, with some missing. The repertoire holds under 40,000 clones, with 75% to 85% as singletons. As to this clone: Its antigen is not identified.

The CDR3 spans 12 residues. Between the trimmed V and J ends, which lost 4 bases and 5 bases, there was a span of 8 bases. Germline CDR1 and CDR2: MNHNS and SASEGT. The clonotype originates from a human donor with narcolepsy. This chain links TRBV6-1 with TRBJ2-5, with D hard to call. Sequencing was carried out using CD45RA- memory CD4+ T cells from PBMCs. In DNA, the CDR3 is TGTGCCAGCAGTGCTCAATGGGAGACCCAGTACTTC. As protein: CASSAQWETQYF.